The 17 T cell receptor beta chains below were found in one sample sequenced in a study of beta chain features in type 1 diabetes. General study findings and limits: Type 1 diabetes patients had TCRB CDR3s that were shorter (moderately but significantly so) in all four CD4+ subsets.

Expressed TCRB transcripts got sequenced, as all isolated RNA was reverse transcribed. Profiled with immunoSEQ multiplex PCR; TCRdb holds only in-frame clones, not every one. The sample lists a few hundred thousand clones, around 20% occurring once. Their cognate antigens are unknown. Source material: naive CD4+ T cells from blood. Every receptor here comes from a woman aged 35 to 49 with type 1 diabetes.

This clone was seen only a few times. The chain uses TRBV4-3 and TRBJ1-4, with D uncertain. CDR1 and CDR2 (germline): LGHNA, YSLEER. This CDR3 is 14 amino acids long. The V end was cut by 1 base, the J end by 4 bases, with 7 bases between. Here the CDR3 reads CASSQATYNEKLFF. The CDR3 coding sequence is TGCGCCAGCAGCCAAGCGACATATAATGAAAAACTGTTTTTT.

The V gene is TRBV4-3, the J gene TRBJ2-7; D uncertain. The CDR3 has 14 residues. With 1 base removed from V and 6 bases from J, the gap between germline ends came to 13 bases. In germline, CDR1 is LGHNA, CDR2 YSLEER. The CDR3 loop is CASSQVPTVSEQYF. Here the CDR3 DNA reads TGCGCCAGCAGCCAAGTCCCCACAGTTTCCGAGCAGTACTTC.

This chain uses TRBV4-3 with TRBJ1-1; D unclear. CDR1 and CDR2 from the germline V gene are LGHNA and YSLEER. Between the trimmed V and J ends, which lost 1 base and 7 bases, there was a span of 16 bases. This CDR3 region has 15 residues. The CDR3 DNA follows: TGCGCCAGCAGCCAAGGTACGGGGTCAACACATGAAGCTTTCTTT. It translates to CASSQGTGSTHEAFF.

This clone was observed a handful of times. The same CDR3 is also encoded by other DNA sequences in this sample. The V call is TRBV28, the J call TRBJ1-2; the D gene is possibly TRBD1 (5 bases). The CDR3 has 12 residues. Trimming removed 3 bases at V and 4 bases at J, with 6 bases between. CDR1 and CDR2 from the germline V gene are MDHEN and SYDVKM. CDR3 loop: CASSLGGYGYTF. The CDR3 nucleotides are TGTGCCAGCAGTTTGGGGGGCTATGGCTACACCTTC.

A few counts support this clone. The rearrangement uses TRBV4-2 and TRBJ1-2, with TRBD1 matching 7 bases. Germline V gene lookup returns CDR1 LGHNA and CDR2 YNFKEQ. V lost 1 base and J lost 3; bases outside the gene matches: 14. The CDR3 spans 18 residues. The DNA of the CDR3 is TGTGCCAGCAGCCAAGCTAGCAATAGGGGGCAGTCCGACTATGGCTACACCTTC. Translation: CASSQASNRGQSDYGYTF.

The table lists this clone with a few counts. V usage is TRBV7-9 and J usage is TRBJ2-3, with 7 nucleotides matching TRBD2. The CDR3 is 17 residues long. Germline V lookup: CDR1 SEHNR, CDR2 FQNEAQ (reference sequence). V lost 0 bases to trimming and J lost 2 bases; unmatched junction nucleotides: 8. The CDR3 protein is CASSLATSGKYTDTQYF. CDR3 nucleotide sequence: TGTGCCAGCAGCTTAGCGACCAGCGGGAAGTACACAGATACGCAGTATTTT.

The genes are TRBV29-1 and TRBJ1-2; tentatively, D is TRBD1 (6 bases). The germline V and J ends were trimmed by 4 bases and 8 bases, with 11 bases remaining between them. CDR1 is SQVTM, CDR2 ANQGSEA, per germline. The CDR3 has 11 residues. CDR3 DNA: TGCAGCGTTGGAGGGGGAGTAGGCTACACCTTC. It codes for CSVGGGVGYTF.

The chain has TRBV7-2 and TRBJ2-7; D gene ambiguous. The V gene's germline CDR1 is SGHTA and CDR2 FQGNSA. Trimming removed 4 bases at V and 3 bases at J, with 4 bases between. This CDR3 is built from 11 residues. The DNA of the CDR3 is TGTGCCAGCAGCTCCTTCTACGAGCAGTACTTC. It specifies CASSSFYEQYF.

This clone has just a few counts. The rearrangement links TRBV29-1 to TRBJ2-1, with 10 bases matching TRBD1. Germline V CDR1 and CDR2: SQVTM, ANQGSEA. V dropped 4 bases and J dropped 6; count of bases not matched to a gene: 0. The CDR3 loop spans 12 amino acids. CDR3 sequence: CSVGTGGNEQFF. The CDR3 DNA reads TGCAGCGTTGGGACAGGGGGCAATGAGCAGTTCTTC.

The chain is built from TRBV28 and TRBJ2-7, with 7 bases that match TRBD2. Germline lookup yields CDR1 MDHEN and CDR2 SYDVKM. This CDR3 comprises 13 residues. Losses at the gene ends were 10 bases for V and 3 bases for J; bases not matched to a gene: 9. CDR3 amino acids: CATFGRGSYEQYF. Here the CDR3 DNA reads TGTGCCACTTTCGGGCGGGGGAGCTACGAGCAGTACTTC.

The rearrangement uses TRBV25-1 and TRBJ1-1; 7 nucleotides match TRBD1. This CDR3 contains 14 residues. V lost 1 base and J lost 4; bases outside the gene matches: 3. Germline CDR1 MGHDK, CDR2 SYGVNS. The CDR3 nucleotides read TGTGCCAGCAGTGAATTCGCAGGGGGCACTGAAGCTTTCTTT. It is translated as CASSEFAGGTEAFF.

The CDR3 DNA is TGTGCCAGCGATAAGGGGATAAACACCTACAATGAGCAGTTCTTC. It codes for CASDKGINTYNEQFF. V and J are TRBV28 and TRBJ2-1; weak D call: TRBD1 (5 bases). Trimming cost V 8 bases and J 2 bases, with 16 bases left between them. The CDR3 is 15 residues long. Germline CDR1 and CDR2: MDHEN and SYDVKM.

The chain combines TRBV6-6 with TRBJ2-1; 7 bases map to TRBD2. The V segment lost 5 bases and the J segment 0 bases; nucleotides outside the gene matches: 4. CDR1 and CDR2 (germline): MNHNY, SVGAGI (reference sequence). The CDR3 covers 15 residues. The DNA for the CDR3 is TGTGCCAGCAGTAAGCGGGGCATCTCCTACAATGAGCAGTTCTTC. This codes for CASSKRGISYNEQFF.

The rearrangement joins TRBV5-4 to TRBJ1-1, with unresolved D. In germline, CDR1 is SGHNT, CDR2 YYREEE (reference sequence). Trimming stripped 0 bases from V and 8 bases from J, with 11 bases between. The CDR3 totals 13 residues. In DNA, the CDR3 is TGTGCCAGCAGCTTGGTGGGAGGTGAGGAAGCTTTCTTT. Amino acid sequence: CASSLVGGEEAFF.

This clone occurred a few times. This sequence joins TRBV18 and TRBJ1-2; D perhaps matches TRBD1 (5 bases). Per germline, CDR1 KGHSH and CDR2 LQKENI. Between the trimmed V and J ends, which lost 3 bases and 4 bases, there was a span of 18 bases. This CDR3 is 16 amino acids long. CDR3 amino acids: CASSPNPSGGAYGYTF. The CDR3 DNA is TGTGCCAGCTCACCTAATCCTTCGGGAGGGGCCTATGGCTACACCTTC.

This clone was observed a few times. The chain links TRBV6-6 to TRBJ2-6; D is uncertain. Trimming stripped 7 bases from V and 0 bases from J, with 7 bases between. The CDR3 covers 14 residues. Germline CDR1 and CDR2: MNHNY and SVGAGI (reference sequence). CDR3 protein: CASIVYSGANVLTF. The CDR3 bases are TGTGCCAGCATTGTTTACTCTGGGGCCAACGTCCTGACTTTC.

This clone has just a few counts. The chain recombines TRBV5-1 with TRBJ2-7; D unclear. The germline V and J ends were trimmed by 3 bases and 0 bases, with 16 bases remaining between them. The germline gives CDR1 SGHRS, CDR2 YFSETQ. The CDR3 contains 16 residues. CDR3 sequence reads: CASSSSFGSSSYEQYF. The CDR3 bases are TGCGCCAGCAGCTCTTCGTTCGGTTCTAGCTCCTACGAGCAGTACTTC.